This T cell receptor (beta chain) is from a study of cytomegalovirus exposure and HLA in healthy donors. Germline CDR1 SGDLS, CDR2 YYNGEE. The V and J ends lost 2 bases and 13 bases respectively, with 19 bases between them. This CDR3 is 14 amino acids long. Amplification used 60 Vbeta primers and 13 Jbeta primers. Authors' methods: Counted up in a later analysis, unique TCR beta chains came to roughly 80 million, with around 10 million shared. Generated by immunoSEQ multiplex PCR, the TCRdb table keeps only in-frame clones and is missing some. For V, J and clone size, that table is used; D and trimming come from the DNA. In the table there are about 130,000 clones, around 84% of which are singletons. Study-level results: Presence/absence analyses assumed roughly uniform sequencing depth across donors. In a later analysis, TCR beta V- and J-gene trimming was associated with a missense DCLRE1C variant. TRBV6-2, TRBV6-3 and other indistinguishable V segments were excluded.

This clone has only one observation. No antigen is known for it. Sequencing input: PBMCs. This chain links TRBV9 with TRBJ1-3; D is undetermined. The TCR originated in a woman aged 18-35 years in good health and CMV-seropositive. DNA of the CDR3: TGTGCCAGCAGCGTGGAGGTTGTTGGAGGCGGAATATATTTT. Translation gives CASSVEVVGGGIYF.